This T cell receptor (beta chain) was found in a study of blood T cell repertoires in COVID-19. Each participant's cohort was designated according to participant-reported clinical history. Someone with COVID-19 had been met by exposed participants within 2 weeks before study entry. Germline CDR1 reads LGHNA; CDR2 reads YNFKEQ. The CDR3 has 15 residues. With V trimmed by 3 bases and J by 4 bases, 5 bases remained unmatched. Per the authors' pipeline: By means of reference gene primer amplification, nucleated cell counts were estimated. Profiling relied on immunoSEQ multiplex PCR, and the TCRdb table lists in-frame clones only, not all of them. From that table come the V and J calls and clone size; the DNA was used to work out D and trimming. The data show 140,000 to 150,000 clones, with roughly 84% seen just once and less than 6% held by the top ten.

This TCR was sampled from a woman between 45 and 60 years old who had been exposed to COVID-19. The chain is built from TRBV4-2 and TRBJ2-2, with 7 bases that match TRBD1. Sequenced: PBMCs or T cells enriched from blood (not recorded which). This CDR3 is CASSQRTGSTGELFF. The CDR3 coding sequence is TGTGCCAGCAGCCAGCGGACAGGCAGCACCGGGGAGCTGTTTTTT.